The 10 T cell receptor beta chains in this list originate from one sample, sequenced in a study of cytomegalovirus exposure and HLA in healthy donors. Repertoires were generated with immunoSEQ multiplex PCR, while TCRdb's copy carries only in-frame clones and drops some. The data contain about 310,000 clones, roughly 87% of them singletons. Sequencing used PBMCs. These receptors originate from a man aged 25 to 45 in good health and CMV-seronegative.

V and J are TRBV12-5 and TRBJ2-3; D may be TRBD2 (5 bases). Trimming removed 0 bases from V and 10 bases from J, with 14 bases in between. This CDR3 spans 14 amino acids. The germline gives CDR1 LGHNT, CDR2 FRNRAP. The CDR3 region has the DNA TGTGCTAGTGGTTTGGTAGTTAAGGAGGACGCGCAGTATTTT. Amino acid sequence: CASGLVVKEDAQYF.

The chain links TRBV18 to TRBJ2-2; a weak D match, TRBD2 (6 bases). This CDR3 contains 16 residues. V was shortened by 0 bases and J by 6 bases, with 14 bases between the two germline ends. CDR1 and CDR2 (germline): KGHSH, LQKENI. CDR3 sequence reads: CASSPPRGNNPGELFF. The CDR3 nucleotides read TGTGCCAGCTCACCACCGCGGGGTAACAACCCCGGGGAGCTGTTTTTT.

V usage is TRBV5-1 and J usage is TRBJ2-5; D possibly corresponds to TRBD2 (6 bases). The CDR3 spans 14 residues. Germline CDR1 and CDR2: SGHRS and YFSETQ. The germline V and J ends were trimmed by 1 base and 5 bases, with 12 bases remaining between them. CDR3 region: CASSLPGVRETQYF. CDR3 bases: TGCGCCAGCAGCTTGCCGGGGGTCCGGGAGACCCAGTACTTC.

The genes are TRBV27 and TRBJ2-7; weak D call: TRBD2 (6 bases). Trimming stripped 7 bases from V and 2 bases from J, with 15 bases between. CDR1 and CDR2 from the germline V gene are MNHEY and SMNVEV (reference sequence). The CDR3 totals 14 residues. Here the CDR3 reads CASKDSGGTYEQYF. The DNA for the CDR3 is TGTGCCAGCAAGGATAGCGGAGGAACCTACGAGCAGTACTTC.

The rearrangement links TRBV7-9 to TRBJ2-1; TRBD2 matches at 12 bases. CDR3 length: 16 amino acids. The V and J ends lost 5 bases and 9 bases, in that order; junction bases with no gene match: 11. CDR1 and CDR2 from the germline V gene are SEHNR and FQNEAQ (reference sequence). The CDR3 DNA is TGTGCCAGCAGCCCAAGGACTAGCGGGGTCTCATTTGAGCAGTTCTTC. Protein product: CASSPRTSGVSFEQFF.

The chain employs TRBV4-2 and TRBJ2-3; unclear D gene. V was pared by 2 bases and J by 1 base, with 10 bases between. The CDR3 consists of 15 residues. From germline, CDR1 is LGHNA and CDR2 YNFKEQ. The CDR3 region is CASSQKSVGTDTQYF. The CDR3 DNA reads as TGTGCCAGCAGCCAAAAATCGGTGGGCACAGATACGCAGTATTTT.

The chain joins TRBV28 to TRBJ2-7; D might be TRBD2 (6 bases). V was pared by 9 bases and J by 2 bases, with 14 bases between. The V gene's germline CDR1 is MDHEN and CDR2 SYDVKM. The CDR3 is made up of 13 amino acids. The CDR3 DNA follows: TGTGCCAGTAAAGCGGGCGGAACCTACGAGCAGTACTTC. Protein sequence: CASKAGGTYEQYF.

The chain couples TRBV27 to TRBJ1-2; maybe TRBD1 (5 bases). This CDR3 comprises 17 residues. Trimming removed 3 bases at V and 2 bases at J, with 19 bases between. Germline V gene data show CDR1 as MNHEY and CDR2 as SMNVEV (reference sequence). The CDR3 nucleotides read TGTGCCAGCAGTTTGTCCCCTCTCTTAGGGGCAAACTATGGCTACACCTTC. This gives the protein CASSLSPLLGANYGYTF.

The rearrangement joins TRBV27 to TRBJ2-7; D ambiguous. Germline V CDR1 and CDR2: MNHEY, SMNVEV (reference sequence). Between the trimmed V and J ends, which lost 6 bases and 3 bases, there was a span of 18 bases. This CDR3 has 15 amino acids. The CDR3 nucleotides read TGTGCCAGCAGCCGGTGGAGTTATTCGGACTACGAGCAGTACTTC. Translating it yields CASSRWSYSDYEQYF.

This chain connects TRBV4-3 to TRBJ2-3; possibly TRBD2 for D (6 bases). The germline V and J ends were trimmed by 1 base and 5 bases, with 16 bases remaining between them. CDR1 LGHNA and CDR2 YSLEER come from the germline V gene. There are 16 residues in the CDR3. Here the CDR3 reads CASSQVLGGVGDTQYF. In DNA, the CDR3 is TGCGCCAGCAGCCAAGTTCTTGGCGGGGTGGGAGATACGCAGTATTTT.